This T cell receptor beta chain is from a study of shared clonotypes between healthy human individuals. Overall study context: The plates for each donor numbered three CD4 naive, three CD4 memory, two CD8 naive and one CD8 memory. Study-wide points: Relative to clonotypes present in all four donors, those not shared had lower generation probabilities.

The ends were cut back, 4 bases at V and 3 bases at J, with 7 bases in the middle. CDR1 is MDHEN, CDR2 SYDVKM, per germline. The CDR3 length is 12 residues. About this clone: The antigen remains unidentified. Other DNA sequences in the same sample also yield this CDR3.

The repertoire was sequenced with immunoSEQ multiplex PCR; TCRdb's copy has only in-frame clones and lacks some. The sample shows under 1,900,000 clones, approximately 98.5% of them seen only once. The V call is TRBV28, the J call TRBJ2-7; D remains unclear. Sequenced material: naive CD4+ T cells sorted from blood. Subset denoted: CD45RA+ positively selected. This TCR derives from a man aged 30 to 45 in good health. The DNA of the CDR3 is TGTGCCAGCAGTTCCCGTATCTACGAGCAGTACTTC. Its translation is CASSSRIYEQYF.